This T cell receptor (beta chain) was found in a study of T cell responses to AZD1222 COVID-19 vaccine. Whole-study results and caveats: Baseline antibody screening turned up just a handful of seropositive AZD1222 recipients.

The germline gives CDR1 SGHDT, CDR2 YYEEEE. CDR3 length: 14 amino acids. V was shortened by 2 bases and J by 5 bases, with 10 bases between the two germline ends. Profiled with immunoSEQ multiplex PCR; TCRdb holds only in-frame clones, not every one. Among under 110,000 clones, around nine tenths were seen once, and the ten largest hold under 1.5%. Comment on this clone: The antigen is undetermined.

The chain couples TRBV5-6 to TRBJ2-2; D unresolved. The clonotype was recovered from an adult in good health. The material sequenced was peripheral blood, taken on day 0 of AZD1222 vaccination. CDR3 DNA sequence: TGTGCCAGCAGCTTAGCGACCCCGACCGGGGAGCTGTTTTTT. Its translation is CASSLATPTGELFF.